The entry below describes one T cell receptor beta chain. A junction boundary mismatches the germline segment, possibly from a read error. This sample was taken from a study of regulatory T cells in long-lasting Graves disease. Building of the TCR beta libraries involved iRepertoire HTBI primers and Arm-PCR of CDR3 regions. Authors' analysis steps: Across samples, 62 TRBV and roughly 13 TRBJ segments were found. TCRdb reprocessed the multiplex PCR reads via MiXCR and lists one record per CDR3 protein. The V and J calls, along with clone size, are taken from TCRdb and not from the paper's own processing. The data contain 350,000 to 450,000 distinct CDR3 sequences, over 9.5% of them singletons. The CDR3 contains 16 residues. Germline V gene lookup returns CDR1 SNHLY and CDR2 FYNNEI. Time point of the sample: newly diagnosed GD, antithyroid drugs for less than 3 months. Researchers made the TCR library from RNA that was extracted from PBMCs.

The same data also went into a second study, on T cells in Graves' hyperthyroidism and ophthalmopathy. That work adds: First-round RT-PCR targeting the TCR CDR3 was performed with the HTBI primer set. Ophthalmopathy was predicted by the model a median of 6.5 months ahead of onset.

The source is a woman in her late teens or twenties with Graves disease. Sequencing was performed on peripheral blood mononuclear cells (PBMCs), taken at new diagnosis, from a patient treated with antithyroid drugs. The chain joins TRBV2 to TRBJ2-2; D is uncertain. As DNA, the CDR3 is TGCGCCAGCAGCCAAGATCGGGCAGGGAACACCGGGGAGCTGTTTTTT. It encodes CASSQDRAGNTGELFF.